This TCR beta chain came from a study of T cells in Graves' hyperthyroidism and ophthalmopathy. Looking at the study overall: Upon initial diagnosis and before any treatment, peripheral blood was collected.

Amplified TCR beta CDR3 regions derived from RNA transcripts. TCR CDR3 regions were first amplified by RT-PCR with HTBI primers. TCRdb re-analysed the multiplex PCR reads in MiXCR, keeping a single row per CDR3 protein. The profile shows about 680,000 distinct CDR3 sequences, under 45% of them singletons. The sample holds a few counts of this clonotype. What it binds is unknown. The study, taken as a whole, reports: Blood also showed most of the thyroid clonotypes that were expanded above 0.001.

Input material: blood. The sequence was collected from a woman between 40 and 50 years old with Graves' hyperthyroidism.

CDR3 sequence: CASSFRQANPTGELFF. The CDR3 nucleotides read TGTGCCAGCAGCTTCCGACAGGCTAATCCCACCGGGGAGCTGTTTTTT. The chain is built from TRBV11-2 and TRBJ2-2; tentative D call: TRBD1 (6 bases). V was clipped by 3 bases and J by 4 bases, with 15 bases between them. Germline CDR1 and CDR2: SGHAT and FQNNGV. This CDR3 has 16 amino acids. The complete variable domain, with remaining parts taken from reference TRBV11-2 and TRBJ2-2, reads EAGVAQSPRYKIIEKRQSVAFWCNPISGHATLYWYQQILGQGPKLLIQFQNNGVVDDSQLPKDRFSAERLKGVDSTLKIQPAKLEDSAVYLCASSFRQANPTGELFFGEGSRLTVL.